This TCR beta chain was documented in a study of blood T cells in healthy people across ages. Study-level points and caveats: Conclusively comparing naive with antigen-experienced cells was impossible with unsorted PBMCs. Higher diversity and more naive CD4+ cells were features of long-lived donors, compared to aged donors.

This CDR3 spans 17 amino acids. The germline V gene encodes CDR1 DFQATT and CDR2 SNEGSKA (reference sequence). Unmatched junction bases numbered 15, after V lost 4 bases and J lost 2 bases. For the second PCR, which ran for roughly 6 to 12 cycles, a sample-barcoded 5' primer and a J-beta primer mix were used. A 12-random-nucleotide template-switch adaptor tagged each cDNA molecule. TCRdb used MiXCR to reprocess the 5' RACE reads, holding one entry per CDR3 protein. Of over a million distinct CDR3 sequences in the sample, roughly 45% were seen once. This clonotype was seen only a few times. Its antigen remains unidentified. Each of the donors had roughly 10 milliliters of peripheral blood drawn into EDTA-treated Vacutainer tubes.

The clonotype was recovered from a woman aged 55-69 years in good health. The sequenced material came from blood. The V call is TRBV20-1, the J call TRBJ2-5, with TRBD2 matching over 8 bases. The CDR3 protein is CSAKLSGLAKMQETQYF. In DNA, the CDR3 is TGCAGTGCTAAATTATCCGGACTAGCTAAGATGCAAGAGACCCAGTACTTC.